A selection of T cell receptor beta chains follows, all from one sample in a study of technical replicates of blood from several donors. Only in-frame clones appear in the TCRdb table, and some are missing; sequencing was by immunoSEQ multiplex PCR. The profile shows roughly 80,000 clones, more than 85% of them singletons. Sample: T cells isolated from PBMCs. Receptors originate from a human donor in good health. CDR3s include the opening cysteine and the closing phenylalanine or tryptophan. Fields, in order: V gene, D gene, J gene, clone size, CDR3 DNA, CDR3 protein. D genes are given only for firm matches. The listing skips clone size in some rows; elsewhere it reads once, few, many or a size class.

TRBV7-2	NA	TRBJ2-2	once	TGTGCCAGCAGCTTAGCCATCCCAGGGGTGAACGGGGAGCTGTTTTTT	CASSLAIPGVNGELFF
TRBV2	TRBD2	TRBJ2-5	NA	TGTGCCAGCAAAACTAGCGGGAGGGCTGGGGAGACCCAGTACTTC	CASKTSGRAGETQYF
TRBV6-5	NA	TRBJ1-1	NA	TGTGCCAGCAGGGGACACGGGAACACTGAAGCTTTCTTT	CASRGHGNTEAFF
TRBV14	NA	TRBJ2-7	NA	TGTGCCAGCAGCCTGGGCCTGGGAGGCGAGCAGTACTTC	CASSLGLGGEQYF
TRBV5-1	NA	TRBJ1-1	NA	TGCGCCAGCAGCTTGGTGCGGAGCACTGAAGCTTTCTTT	CASSLVRSTEAFF
TRBV7-2	TRBD1	TRBJ2-7	NA	TGTGCCAGCAGCTTTGGGACAGACGAGCAGTACTTC	CASSFGTDEQYF
TRBV2	TRBD1	TRBJ1-4	NA	TGTGCCAGCAGTCAGAGACAGGGAGATAATGAAAAACTGTTTTTT	CASSQRQGDNEKLFF
TRBV7-9	NA	TRBJ1-5	NA	TGTGCCAGCAGCACAGGTTATAGCAATCAGCCCCAGCATTTT	CASSTGYSNQPQHF
TRBV5-1	NA	TRBJ2-1	NA	TGCGCCAGCAAGGGGGAGAATGAGCAGTTCTTC	CASKGENEQFF
TRBV7-2	NA	TRBJ2-1	once	TGTGCCAGCAGCTTAGGTCCAGGAAGCTCCTACAATGAGCAGTTCTTC	CASSLGPGSSYNEQFF
TRBV27	TRBD2	TRBJ2-7	NA	TGTGCCAGCAGTTTAAGTGATAGCGGGGTCTACGAGCAGTACTTC	CASSLSDSGVYEQYF
TRBV7-9	TRBD1	TRBJ2-6	NA	TGTGCCAGCAGCGGGGGACAGGGCGGCGCTGGGGCCAACGTCCTGACTTTC	CASSGGQGGAGANVLTF
TRBV12-5	TRBD2	TRBJ2-1	NA	TGTGCTAGTGGTTTGACGCTAACCGGGACTAGCGGGAGGATCGATGAGCAGTTCTTC	CASGLTLTGTSGRIDEQFF
TRBV7-8	TRBD1	TRBJ2-6	NA	TGTGCCAGCAGCAGCCTAACAGGGGCTTCTGGGGCCAACGTCCTGACTTTC	CASSSLTGASGANVLTF
TRBV6-5	TRBD2	TRBJ2-7	NA	TGTGCCAGCAGCTTAAGCGGGGTCTACGAGCAGTACTTC	CASSLSGVYEQYF
TRBV5-6	TRBD1	TRBJ2-7	NA	TGTGCCAGCAGCTTGGTGAGGACAGGGGGCTACGAGCAGTACTTC	CASSLVRTGGYEQYF
TRBV7-9	NA	TRBJ2-2	NA	TGTGCCAGCAGCTTAGAGGGGACCGGGGAGCTGTTTTTT	CASSLEGTGELFF
TRBV27	TRBD2	TRBJ2-7	once	TGTGCCAGCAGTTGGGGCGGGAGGGGATACGAGCAGTACTTC	CASSWGGRGYEQYF
TRBV28	NA	TRBJ2-1	NA	TGTGCCAGCAGTCTACGCCCGGGTGGCACCAGCTCCTACAATGAGCAGTTCTTC	CASSLRPGGTSSYNEQFF
TRBV18	TRBD2	TRBJ2-3	once	TGTGCCAGCTCACCACTGGAACTAGCGGGAGGGCTAGGAGATACGCAGTATTTT	CASSPLELAGGLGDTQYF
TRBV2	TRBD2	TRBJ2-1	NA	TGTGCCATATCACCGGGACTAGCGGAGTACAATGAGCAGTTCTTC	CAISPGLAEYNEQFF
TRBV6-6	TRBD2	TRBJ2-1	once	TGTGCCAGTACCGGACTAGCGGGAGGCAATGAGCAGTTCTTC	CASTGLAGGNEQFF
TRBV18	TRBD2	TRBJ2-1	NA	TGTGCCAGCTCACCTTCTAGCGGGATTCCGGCTGGTGAGCAGTTCTTC	CASSPSSGIPAGEQFF
TRBV13	NA	TRBJ2-7	NA	TGTGCCAGCAGCCTCCTCTTTGGATTAGCGGAACTCTACGAGCAGTACTTC	CASSLLFGLAELYEQYF
TRBV7-9	TRBD2	TRBJ2-1	NA	TGTGCCAGCAGCTTATACCCCGGGGGTAGCGGGACCTACAATGAGCAGTTCTTC	CASSLYPGGSGTYNEQFF
TRBV9	TRBD2	TRBJ2-1	few	TGTGCCAGCAGCGTAGGGGGGGAGGGCTTGACCTACAATGAGCAGTTCTTC	CASSVGGEGLTYNEQFF
TRBV30	NA	TRBJ2-3	NA	TGTGCCTGGAGTGCCGGAGGGGGCAATACGCAGTATTTT	CAWSAGGGNTQYF
TRBV13	TRBD1	TRBJ2-3	NA	TGTGCCAGCAGCGATGGGACAGGGGGCCTTGGAGATACGCAGTATTTT	CASSDGTGGLGDTQYF
TRBV27	NA	TRBJ1-5	once	TGTGCCAGCAGTTACAGGGCCAGCAATCAGCCCCAGCATTTT	CASSYRASNQPQHF
TRBV11-3	NA	TRBJ1-5	NA	TGTGCCAGCAGCCCCAAGTACCGGGACACTGATCAGCCCCAGCATTTT	CASSPKYRDTDQPQHF
TRBV6-6	NA	TRBJ2-7	NA	TGTGCCAGCAGCTACTTACGCGTCTACGAGCAGTACTTC	CASSYLRVYEQYF
TRBV29-1	NA	TRBJ2-7	NA	TGCAGCGTTGAAGATGAGGGAGCGGGCTCCTACGAGCAGTACTTC	CSVEDEGAGSYEQYF
TRBV6-1	TRBD1	TRBJ2-2	NA	TGTGCCAGCAGTAAAGCAGGGGGTCCGAACACCGGGGAGCTGTTTTTT	CASSKAGGPNTGELFF
TRBV6-1	TRBD1	TRBJ2-3	NA	TGTGCCAGCAGTGAAACCCCGGGACAGCGCACAGATACGCAGTATTTT	CASSETPGQRTDTQYF
TRBV4-1	TRBD1	TRBJ1-2	NA	TGCGCCAGCAGCCAAATGGACAGGGCAGGGTATGGCTACACCTTC	CASSQMDRAGYGYTF
TRBV5-1	TRBD2	TRBJ2-3	NA	TGCGCCAGCAGCTTACGCGGGCCGGGGGGTACAGATACGCAGTATTTT	CASSLRGPGGTDTQYF
TRBV5-1	NA	TRBJ2-7	NA	TGCGCCAGCAGCTTGGTTTTTGGAGACAGGCCGTTCTACGAGCAGTACTTC	CASSLVFGDRPFYEQYF
TRBV27	NA	TRBJ2-7	NA	TGTGCCAGCAGTTTATTTGAGGGCTACGAGCAGTACTTC	CASSLFEGYEQYF
TRBV6-5	TRBD1	TRBJ2-7	NA	TGTGCCTCCACCAACGGACAGGGTAACGAGCAGTACTTC	CASTNGQGNEQYF
TRBV10-2	TRBD2	TRBJ2-5	once	TGCGCCAGCAGTGAAACACTAGCGGGAGCGTTAGGGGAGACCCAGTACTTC	CASSETLAGALGETQYF
TRBV5-6	TRBD2	TRBJ2-2	NA	TGTGCCAGCAGCTTAGGTGGGAGGGCCTCCGGGGAGCTGTTTTTT	CASSLGGRASGELFF
TRBV10-2	NA	TRBJ2-1	NA	TGCGCCAGCAGTGAAGGTGGGAGTGCTTACAATGAGCAGTTCTTC	CASSEGGSAYNEQFF
TRBV5-1	NA	TRBJ1-5	NA	TGCGCCAGCAGCTTCGGTGAGGTCAATCAGCCCCAGCATTTT	CASSFGEVNQPQHF
TRBV21-1	NA	TRBJ1-4	NA	TGTGCCAGCAACGCGAGGAGAAATGAAAAACTGTTTTTT	CASNARRNEKLFF
TRBV30	NA	TRBJ2-7	NA	TGTGCCTGGACGGTTGGGGCAGGCCTCAACTACGAGCAGTACTTC	CAWTVGAGLNYEQYF
TRBV19	NA	TRBJ2-3	NA	TGTGCCAGTAGTATTGTCAACACCATCACAGATACGCAGTATTTT	CASSIVNTITDTQYF
TRBV5-1	NA	TRBJ2-1	NA	TGCGCCAGCAGCTTGGGGGCCACGCAAGGTGAGCAGTTCTTC	CASSLGATQGEQFF
TRBV2	TRBD1	TRBJ1-2	NA	TGTGCCAGCAGCCCCTACCTGGGCCTTACAGGGGGCAGAGATGGCTACACCTTC	CASSPYLGLTGGRDGYTF
TRBV10-1	TRBD1	TRBJ2-2	NA	TGCGCCAGCAGTGTGACAGGGCAAACCGGGGAGCTGTTTTTT	CASSVTGQTGELFF